The 4 T cell receptor beta chains below were found in one sample sequenced in a study of a mutant IDH1 vaccine in newly diagnosed glioma. Sequencing used immunoSEQ multiplex PCR; TCRdb keeps in-frame clones, though not all of them. The repertoire includes around 55,000 clones, about 80% of them detected once, and 6.2% sits in the top ten. The time point here: week 23, last vaccination. The vaccine gave 300 ug of a 20-mer mutant IDH1 peptide subcutaneously per dose. The antigens of these receptors remain unknown. Sequenced material: PBMCs, taken from a glioma patient whose treatment included an IDH1 peptide vaccine. These receptors all stem from a middle-aged man with glioma.

The chain employs TRBV7-9 and TRBJ2-3, with 7 nucleotides matching TRBD1. Per germline, CDR1 SEHNR and CDR2 FQNEAQ (reference sequence). The CDR3 has 13 amino acids. V dropped 4 bases and J dropped 6; count of bases not matched to a gene: 4. The CDR3 DNA sequence: TGTGCCAGCAGCTCCACAGGGGCGGATACGCAGTATTTT. Translated: CASSSTGADTQYF.

The rearrangement joins TRBV5-1 to TRBJ1-1; weak D call: TRBD1 (6 bases). V dropped 0 bases and J dropped 1 base, with 10 bases sitting between them. CDR1 is SGHRS and CDR2 is YFSETQ in the germline V gene. CDR3 length: 15 residues. In DNA form, the CDR3 reads TGCGCCAGCAGCTTGGGCCTGGGACAGAACACTGAAGCTTTCTTT. Amino acid sequence: CASSLGLGQNTEAFF.

The CDR3 bases are TGTGCCAGCAGCCGACATTCCGGGACTGGAGATTCCCTACCCCTCCACTTT. Residues: CASSRHSGTGDSLPLHF. This sequence joins TRBV7-9 and TRBJ1-6; D is possibly TRBD1 (5 bases). Germline V CDR1 and CDR2: SEHNR, FQNEAQ (reference sequence). V was pared by 5 bases and J by 12 bases, with 26 bases between. CDR3 size: 17 residues.

The chain is built from TRBV10-2 and TRBJ1-1, with TRBD1 matching over 7 bases. This CDR3 region has 15 residues. J was trimmed by 5 bases and V by 7 bases; bases with no gene match: 13. CDR1 and CDR2 from the germline V gene are WSHSY and SAAADI. The CDR3 DNA follows: TGCGCCAGCACCTCTACAGGGGCCAGAGGGACTGAAGCTTTCTTT. This codes for CASTSTGARGTEAFF.